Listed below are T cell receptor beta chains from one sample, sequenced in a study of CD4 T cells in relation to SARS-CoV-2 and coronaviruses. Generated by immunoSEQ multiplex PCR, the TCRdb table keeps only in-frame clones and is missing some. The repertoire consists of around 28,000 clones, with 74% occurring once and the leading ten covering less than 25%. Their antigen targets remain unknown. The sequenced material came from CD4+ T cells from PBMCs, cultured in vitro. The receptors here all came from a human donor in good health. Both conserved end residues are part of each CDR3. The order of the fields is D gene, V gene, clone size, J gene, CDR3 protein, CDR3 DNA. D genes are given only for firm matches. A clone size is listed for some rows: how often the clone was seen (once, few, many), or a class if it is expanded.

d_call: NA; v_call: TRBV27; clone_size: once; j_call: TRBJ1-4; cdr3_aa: CASSPLIGVNEKLFF; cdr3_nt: TGTGCCAGCAGTCCCCTGATTGGGGTTAATGAAAAACTGTTTTTT
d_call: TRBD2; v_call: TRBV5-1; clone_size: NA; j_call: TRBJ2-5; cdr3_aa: CASSLGPSGSPETQYF; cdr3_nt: TGCGCCAGCAGCTTGGGGCCTAGCGGGAGTCCCGAGACCCAGTACTTC
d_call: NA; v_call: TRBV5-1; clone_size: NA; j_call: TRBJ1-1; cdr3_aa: CASSLDEGTEAFF; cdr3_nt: TGCGCCAGCAGCTTGGACGAGGGCACTGAAGCTTTCTTT
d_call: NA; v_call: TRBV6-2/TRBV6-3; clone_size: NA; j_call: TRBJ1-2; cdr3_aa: CASSYGGRVDYGYTF; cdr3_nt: TGTGCCAGCAGTTACGGGGGGCGCGTTGACTATGGCTACACCTTC
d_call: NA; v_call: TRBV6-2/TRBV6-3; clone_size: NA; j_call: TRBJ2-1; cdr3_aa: CASSKIARGPYEQFF; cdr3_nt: TGTGCCAGCAGTAAGATAGCGAGAGGGCCCTATGAGCAGTTCTTC
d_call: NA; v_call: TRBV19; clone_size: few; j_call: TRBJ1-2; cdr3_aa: CASSTPGSSGTF; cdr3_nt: TGTGCCAGTAGTACACCAGGTTCTTCGGGCACCTTC
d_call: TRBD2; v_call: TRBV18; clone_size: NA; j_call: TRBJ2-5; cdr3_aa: CASSTPGLALETQYF; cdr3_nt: TGTGCCAGCTCAACGCCGGGACTAGCCTTGGAGACCCAGTACTTC
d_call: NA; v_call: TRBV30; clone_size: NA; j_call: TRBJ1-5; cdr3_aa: CAWNDQGGGNQPQHF; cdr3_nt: TGTGCCTGGAACGATCAGGGTGGCGGCAATCAGCCCCAGCATTTT
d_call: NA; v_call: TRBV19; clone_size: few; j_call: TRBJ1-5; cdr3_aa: CASSGTFSNQPQHF; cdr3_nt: TGTGCCAGCAGCGGGACATTTAGCAATCAGCCCCAGCATTTT
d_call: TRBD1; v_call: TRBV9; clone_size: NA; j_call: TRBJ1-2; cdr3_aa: CASSLRDRTFYGYTF; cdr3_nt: TGTGCCAGCAGCCTCCGGGACAGGACTTTCTATGGCTACACCTTC
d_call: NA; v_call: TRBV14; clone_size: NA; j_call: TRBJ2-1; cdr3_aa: CASSRGPSSGWSGEQFF; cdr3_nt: TGTGCCAGCAGCCGGGGACCTAGTTCCGGGTGGAGTGGTGAGCAGTTCTTC
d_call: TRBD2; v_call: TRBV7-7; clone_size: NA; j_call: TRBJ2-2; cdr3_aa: CASSLVGTSGGSRPNTGELFF; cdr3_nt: TGTGCCAGCAGCTTAGTGGGGACTAGCGGGGGGTCCCGTCCGAACACCGGGGAGCTGTTTTTT
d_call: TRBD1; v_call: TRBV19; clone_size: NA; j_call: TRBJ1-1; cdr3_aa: CASSIWGQGAAEAFF; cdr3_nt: TGTGCCAGTAGTATTTGGGGACAGGGGGCGGCTGAAGCTTTCTTT
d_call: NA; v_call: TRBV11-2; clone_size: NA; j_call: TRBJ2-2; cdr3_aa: CASSRGPSNTGELFF; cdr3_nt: TGTGCCAGCAGCCGGGGACCTTCGAACACCGGGGAGCTGTTTTTT
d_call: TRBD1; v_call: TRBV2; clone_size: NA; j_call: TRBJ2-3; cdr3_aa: CASSSTGVWGTDTQYF; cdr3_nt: TGTGCCAGCAGTTCTACAGGGGTTTGGGGCACAGATACGCAGTATTTT
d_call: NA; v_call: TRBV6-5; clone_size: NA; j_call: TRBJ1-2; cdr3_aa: CASTRGYGYTF; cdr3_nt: TGTGCCAGCACGAGGGGTTATGGCTACACCTTC
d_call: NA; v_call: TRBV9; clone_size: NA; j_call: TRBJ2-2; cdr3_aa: CASSLRRVGGELFF; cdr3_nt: TGTGCCAGCAGCCTTCGGAGGGTGGGCGGGGAGCTGTTTTTT
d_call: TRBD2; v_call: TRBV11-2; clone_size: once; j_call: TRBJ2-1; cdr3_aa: CASSLERGTRSYNEQFF; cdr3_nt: TGTGCCAGCAGCTTAGAACGAGGGACTAGGAGCTACAATGAGCAGTTCTTC
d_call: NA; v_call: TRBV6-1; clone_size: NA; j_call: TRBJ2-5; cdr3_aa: CASTHQETQYF; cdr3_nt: TGTGCCAGCACCCACCAAGAGACCCAGTACTTC
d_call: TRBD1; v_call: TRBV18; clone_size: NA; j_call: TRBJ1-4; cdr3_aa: CASSRTGFGNEKLFF; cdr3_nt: TGTGCCAGCTCACGGACAGGGTTCGGTAATGAAAAACTGTTTTTT
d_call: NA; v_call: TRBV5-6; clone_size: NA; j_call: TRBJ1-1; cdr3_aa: CASSPRLRQWNTEAFF; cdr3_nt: TGTGCCAGCAGCCCCCGTTTGCGACAATGGAACACTGAAGCTTTCTTT
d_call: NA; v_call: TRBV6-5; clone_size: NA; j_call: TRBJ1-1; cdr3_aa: CASSYWENTEAFF; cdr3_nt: TGTGCCAGCAGTTATTGGGAGAACACTGAAGCTTTCTTT
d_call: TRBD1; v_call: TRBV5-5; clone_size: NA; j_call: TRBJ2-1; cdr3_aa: CASSLNSPQGYGEQFF; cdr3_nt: TGTGCCAGCAGCTTGAATTCCCCACAGGGGTACGGTGAGCAGTTCTTC
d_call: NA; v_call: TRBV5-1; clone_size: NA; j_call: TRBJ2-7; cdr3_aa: CASSLGRAAGEQYF; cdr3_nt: TGCGCCAGCAGCTTGGGACGGGCCGCGGGCGAGCAGTACTTC
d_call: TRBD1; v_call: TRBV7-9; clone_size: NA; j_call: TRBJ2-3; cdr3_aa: CASSLLGTGWADTQYF; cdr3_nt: TGTGCCAGCAGTCTCCTGGGGACAGGGTGGGCAGATACGCAGTATTTT
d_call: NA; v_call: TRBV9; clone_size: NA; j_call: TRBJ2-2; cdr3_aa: CASSPAGPGELFF; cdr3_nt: TGTGCCAGCAGCCCTGCGGGGCCCGGGGAGCTGTTTTTT
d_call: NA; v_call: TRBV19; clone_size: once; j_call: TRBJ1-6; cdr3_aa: CASRHRVRNSPLHF; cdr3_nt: TGTGCCAGTAGGCACAGGGTTCGTAATTCACCCCTCCACTTT
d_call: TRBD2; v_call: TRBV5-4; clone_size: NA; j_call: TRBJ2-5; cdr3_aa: CASSKGLAGLVGETQYF; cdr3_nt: TGTGCCAGCAGCAAGGGACTAGCGGGGCTTGTGGGAGAGACCCAGTACTTC
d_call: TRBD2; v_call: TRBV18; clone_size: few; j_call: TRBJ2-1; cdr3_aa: CASSPASGRAGNNEQFF; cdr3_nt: TGTGCCAGCTCACCTGCTAGCGGGAGGGCCGGGAACAATGAGCAGTTCTTC
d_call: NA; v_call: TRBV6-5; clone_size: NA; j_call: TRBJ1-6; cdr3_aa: CASSYKTIREASPLHF; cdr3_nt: TGTGCCAGCAGTTACAAAACTATCCGGGAGGCGTCACCCCTCCACTTT
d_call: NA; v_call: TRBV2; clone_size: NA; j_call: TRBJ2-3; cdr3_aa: CASRRDGTSTDTQYF; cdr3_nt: TGTGCCAGCAGGAGAGACGGGACCAGCACAGATACGCAGTATTTT
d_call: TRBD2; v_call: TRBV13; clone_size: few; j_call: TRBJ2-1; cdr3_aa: CASSPRTSWAEQFF; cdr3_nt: TGTGCCAGCAGCCCCAGGACTAGCTGGGCTGAGCAGTTCTTC
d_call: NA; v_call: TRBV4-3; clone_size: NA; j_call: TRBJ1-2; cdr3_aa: CASSQDAVGRGYGYTF; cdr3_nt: TGCGCCAGCAGCCAAGATGCGGTAGGGAGAGGGTATGGCTACACCTTC
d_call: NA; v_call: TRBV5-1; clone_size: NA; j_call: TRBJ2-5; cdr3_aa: CASSFDSRETQYF; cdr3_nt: TGCGCCAGCAGCTTCGACAGTAGGGAGACCCAGTACTTC
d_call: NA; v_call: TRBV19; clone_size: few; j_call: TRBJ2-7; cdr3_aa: CASSPQGTFSYEQYF; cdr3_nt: TGTGCCAGTAGTCCCCAGGGGACTTTTTCCTACGAGCAGTACTTC
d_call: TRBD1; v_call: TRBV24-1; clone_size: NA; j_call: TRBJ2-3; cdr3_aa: CATSDGGTGYTDTQYF; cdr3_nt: TGTGCCACCAGTGATGGCGGGACAGGGTACACAGATACGCAGTATTTT